These 24 T cell receptor beta chains were all obtained from the same sample, sequenced in a study of T cell responses to AZD1222 COVID-19 vaccine. The assay was immunoSEQ multiplex PCR, and TCRdb's table has in-frame clones only and misses some. The sample holds roughly 97,000 clones, about 93% seen once. The sequences come from peripheral blood, collected on day 0 of AZD1222 vaccination. These receptors all stem from an adult in good health.

The chain combines TRBV5-1 with TRBJ2-2; no firm D call. This CDR3 region has 13 residues. Per germline, CDR1 SGHRS and CDR2 YFSETQ. Trimming took off 1 base at V and 7 bases at J, with 8 bases between the two ends. The CDR3 spells CASSLNLNGELFF. The CDR3 bases are TGCGCCAGCAGCTTGAACCTAAACGGGGAGCTGTTTTTT.

This chain uses TRBV24-1 with TRBJ2-5; D possibly uses TRBD1 or TRBD2 (6 bases each). The CDR3 is 13 amino acids. The V end was cut by 5 bases, the J end by 7 bases, with 13 bases between. Looked up from germline, CDR1 is KGHDR and CDR2 is SFDVKD. CDR3 sequence: CATSGRGERTQYF. The CDR3 DNA reads TGTGCCACCAGTGGGAGGGGGGAGAGGACCCAGTACTTC.

V is TRBV6-1 and J is TRBJ1-5; perhaps TRBD1 as D (5 bases). Germline-derived CDR1 and CDR2 are MNHNS and SASEGT. This CDR3 is 15 amino acids long. Trimming removed 1 base at V and 3 bases at J, with 10 bases between. CDR3 in amino acids: CASSEGQGFNQPQHF. The CDR3 DNA follows: TGTGCCAGCAGTGAAGGGCAGGGATTCAATCAGCCCCAGCATTTT.

The CDR3 loop is CASSGTGGLAGITDTQYF. Written as DNA, the CDR3 is TGCGCCAGCAGCGGAACAGGGGGGCTAGCGGGAATCACAGATACGCAGTATTTT. The chain is built from TRBV5-1 and TRBJ2-3; tentative D call: TRBD2 (9 bases). Germline V gives CDR1 SGHRS, CDR2 YFSETQ. The CDR3 sequence is 18 residues long. Trimming stripped 4 bases from V and 2 bases from J, with 23 bases between.

This chain connects TRBV28 to TRBJ1-1; tentatively, D is TRBD1 (6 bases). V lost 6 bases, J lost 4 bases, and 18 bases lay in between. The CDR3 is 15 amino acids. Germline lookup yields CDR1 MDHEN and CDR2 SYDVKM. The CDR3 DNA is TGTGCCAGCAGGCCCGAAACGGGGGCGAGCACTGAAGCTTTCTTT. Residues: CASRPETGASTEAFF.

The chain is built from TRBV5-1 and TRBJ1-6, with D uncertain. V lost 0 bases and J 8 bases, leaving 6 bases between the germline ends. The germline CDR1 and CDR2 sequences are SGHRS and YFSETQ. CDR3 length equals 13 residues. Written as DNA, the CDR3 is TGCGCCAGCAGCTTGGATAGGGATTCACCCCTCCACTTT. As protein: CASSLDRDSPLHF.

The chain couples TRBV6-7 to TRBJ2-2; 8 positions agree with TRBD2. TRBV6-7 is an ORF, and what it does is uncertain. The V segment lost 0 bases and the J segment 6 bases; nucleotides outside the gene matches: 18. The length of the CDR3 is 20 residues. Written as DNA, the CDR3 is TGTGCCAGCAGTTACTCAGGCGGTCCTACTAGCGGAGAGGTGGCCGGGGAGCTGTTTTTT. Amino acids: CASSYSGGPTSGEVAGELFF.

This CDR3 reads CASSKGGLGLYEQYF. The CDR3 nucleotides read TGTGCCAGCAGCAAGGGGGGACTAGGGCTATACGAGCAGTACTTC. The rearrangement joins TRBV5-6 to TRBJ2-7, with 8 positions matching TRBD2. V was pared by 4 bases and J by 4 bases, with 10 bases of the junction left unmatched. The V gene's germline CDR1 is SGHDT and CDR2 YYEEEE. There are 15 residues in the CDR3.

The chain employs TRBV27 and TRBJ1-2; 12 bases are shared with TRBD1. V was clipped by 4 bases and J by 5 bases; unmatched bases: 5. This CDR3 contains 15 residues. Germline assignment: CDR1 MNHEY and CDR2 SMNVEV (reference sequence). The CDR3 region is CASSSQGQGAYGYTF. The CDR3 DNA reads TGTGCCAGCAGTTCCCAGGGACAGGGGGCTTATGGCTACACCTTC.

The rearrangement joins TRBV12-3 or TRBV12-4 to TRBJ1-1, with D possibly TRBD1 on 5 matching bases. The CDR3 runs 13 residues. V dropped 6 bases and J dropped 1 base, with 9 bases sitting between them. CDR3 nucleotide sequence: TGTGCCAGCAGACGAACAGGGAACACTGAAGCTTTCTTT. Protein sequence: CASRRTGNTEAFF.

The chain uses TRBV5-1 and TRBJ2-1, with TRBD1 as a possible D gene (6 bases). The length of the CDR3 is 13 residues. Trimming stripped 1 base from V and 6 bases from J, with 8 bases between. Germline CDR1 and CDR2: SGHRS and YFSETQ. The CDR3 DNA sequence: TGCGCCAGCAGCTTGATGACAGGCAATGAGCAGTTCTTC. Protein product: CASSLMTGNEQFF.

The V and J genes are TRBV5-1 and TRBJ2-7, with unresolved D. The CDR3 is 13 amino acids. From germline, CDR1 is SGHRS and CDR2 YFSETQ. V gave up 0 bases and J gave up 4 bases, with 8 bases separating them. CDR3 DNA: TGCGCCAGCAGCTTGGGTGGGGTATACGAGCAGTACTTC. It translates to CASSLGGVYEQYF.

Written as DNA, the CDR3 is TGTGCCACCAGTAGCACGGAGGCCCGAGGCTACACCTTC. It translates to CATSSTEARGYTF. The chain combines TRBV24-1 with TRBJ1-2; no clear D. The ends were cut back, 6 bases at V and 8 bases at J, with 15 bases in the middle. Looked up from germline, CDR1 is KGHDR and CDR2 is SFDVKD. The CDR3 runs to 13 residues.

The chain recombines TRBV7-9 with TRBJ2-7; TRBD2 aligns across 9 bases. The V gene's germline CDR1 is SEHNR and CDR2 FQNEAQ (reference sequence). The CDR3 runs 18 residues. V dropped 5 bases and J dropped 1; count of bases not matched to a gene: 15. CDR3 residues: CASSLLGGRGLGSYEQYF. The DNA of the CDR3 is TGTGCCAGCAGCCTCCTCGGCGGGAGGGGCCTAGGGTCCTACGAGCAGTACTTC.

This clone was picked up a small number of times. The chain carries TRBV5-1 and TRBJ2-1; 12 bases fit TRBD2. With 4 bases clipped from V and 7 bases from J, the junction kept 18 bases outside the gene matches. CDR1 and CDR2 from the germline V gene are SGHRS and YFSETQ. This CDR3 is 19 amino acids long. For the CDR3, the DNA is TGCGCCAGCAGCCGGAATCTCAAGACTAGCGGGAGAGTGGTTAATGAGCAGTTCTTC. This gives the protein CASSRNLKTSGRVVNEQFF.

The chain links TRBV28 to TRBJ1-5, with 8 bases lining up with TRBD1. The CDR3 has 15 amino acids. Trimming at V came to 5 bases and at J to 3 bases, leaving 6 bases not matched to a gene. Germline V lookup: CDR1 MDHEN, CDR2 SYDVKM. CDR3 protein: CASSQDRAFNQPQHF. CDR3 sequence (DNA): TGTGCCAGCAGTCAGGACAGGGCGTTCAATCAGCCCCAGCATTTT.

The rearrangement joins TRBV6-5 to TRBJ1-6; D gene unclear. The germline gives CDR1 MNHEY, CDR2 SVGAGI. The CDR3 has 13 residues. The germline V and J ends were trimmed by 6 bases and 4 bases, with 7 bases remaining between them. Here the CDR3 reads CASRSAYNSPLHF. The CDR3 region has the DNA TGTGCCAGCAGAAGTGCTTATAATTCACCCCTCCACTTT.

The chain has TRBV7-9 and TRBJ1-5; TRBD1 agrees at 7 bases. V lost 3 bases to trimming and J lost 5 bases; unmatched junction nucleotides: 4. The germline V gene encodes CDR1 SEHNR and CDR2 FQNEAQ (reference sequence). The CDR3 covers 14 residues. Here the CDR3 DNA reads TGTGCCAGCAGCTTGACAGGGAATGATCAGCCCCAGCATTTT. It encodes CASSLTGNDQPQHF.

The chain is built from TRBV7-2 and TRBJ2-4; TRBD2 matches at 10 bases. Germline trimming cut 3 bases from V and 6 bases from J; bases unmatched to any gene: 2. There are 14 residues in the CDR3. The V gene's germline CDR1 is SGHTA and CDR2 FQGNSA. CDR3 sequence: CASSFSGGGNIQYF. In DNA form, the CDR3 reads TGTGCCAGCAGCTTCAGCGGGGGGGGAAACATTCAGTACTTC.

V gene TRBV5-4 combines with J gene TRBJ2-7; no reliable D call. V lost 3 bases to trimming and J lost 6 bases, with 13 bases between them. The germline CDR1 and CDR2 sequences are SGHNT and YYREEE (reference sequence). This CDR3 is built from 13 residues. CDR3 sequence: CASSSPLGGEQYF. Here the CDR3 DNA reads TGTGCCAGCAGCTCGCCCTTGGGTGGCGAGCAGTACTTC.

This clone was counted a single time. The V gene is TRBV19, the J gene TRBJ2-1, with TRBD2 identical over 11 bases. In germline, CDR1 is LNHDA, CDR2 SQIVND (reference sequence). The CDR3 has 13 amino acids. J was trimmed by 6 bases and V by 6 bases; bases with no gene match: 1. The CDR3 sequence: CASRLAGVNEQFF. The CDR3 DNA reads TGTGCCAGTAGACTAGCGGGGGTCAATGAGCAGTTCTTC.

This clone was seen only once. The V gene is TRBV12-3 or TRBV12-4, the J gene TRBJ1-2; D not certain. The CDR3 totals 13 residues. Trimming took off 1 base at V and 3 bases at J, with 6 bases between the two ends. As DNA, the CDR3 is TGTGCCAGCAGTTTAGTCAGAGACTATGGCTACACCTTC. Translation gives CASSLVRDYGYTF.

The gene calls are TRBV9 and TRBJ2-3; tentative D call: TRBD2 (6 bases). The germline V gene has CDR1 SGDLS and CDR2 YYNGEE. The V end lost 0 bases, the J end lost 2 bases, and 10 bases lay between the germline ends. CDR3 length equals 15 residues. The CDR3 sequence is CASSVGGRHTDTQYF. The CDR3 region has the DNA TGTGCCAGCAGCGTAGGGGGGAGGCACACAGATACGCAGTATTTT.

The chain combines TRBV11-1 with TRBJ2-1, with D tentatively TRBD1 or TRBD2 (5 bases each). V gave up 1 base and J gave up 7 bases, with 14 bases separating them. The CDR3 is made up of 15 amino acids. From germline, CDR1 is SGHAT and CDR2 FQDESV (reference sequence). The CDR3, as DNA: TGTGCCAGCAGCTTAGTCTGGGGACGGGGAAATGAGCAGTTCTTC. This sequence encodes CASSLVWGRGNEQFF.